Sequencing of this TCR beta chain was carried out in a study of identical twins. Study observations and caveats: Among monozygotic twins, out-of-frame TCR alpha sharing exceeded what models predicted. Sequences that were out-of-frame, alpha and twin-shared displayed an excess of low generation probability.

This CDR3 spans 16 amino acids. The germline V gene has CDR1 SEHNR and CDR2 FQNEAQ (reference sequence). With V trimmed by 5 bases and J by 2 bases, 8 bases remained unmatched. The table lists this clonotype with a few counts. The antigen remains undetermined. TCRdb reanalysed the 5' RACE reads using MiXCR and keeps one entry per CDR3 protein. Seen here are some 500,000 distinct CDR3 sequences, approximately 15% observed once, and the top ten hold about 0.54%. Each donor was a healthy Caucasian. The data also belong to a second study, concerning yellow fever vaccine responses in identical twins.

The chain is built from TRBV7-9 and TRBJ2-3; 9 bases match TRBD1. This sequence was found in a woman under 30 in good health. The sequencing sample was made of CD4+ T cells sorted from blood. CDR3 loop: CASSPGGTGTTDTQYF. The CDR3 DNA reads as TGTGCCAGCAGCCCGGGCGGGACAGGGACCACAGATACGCAGTATTTT.